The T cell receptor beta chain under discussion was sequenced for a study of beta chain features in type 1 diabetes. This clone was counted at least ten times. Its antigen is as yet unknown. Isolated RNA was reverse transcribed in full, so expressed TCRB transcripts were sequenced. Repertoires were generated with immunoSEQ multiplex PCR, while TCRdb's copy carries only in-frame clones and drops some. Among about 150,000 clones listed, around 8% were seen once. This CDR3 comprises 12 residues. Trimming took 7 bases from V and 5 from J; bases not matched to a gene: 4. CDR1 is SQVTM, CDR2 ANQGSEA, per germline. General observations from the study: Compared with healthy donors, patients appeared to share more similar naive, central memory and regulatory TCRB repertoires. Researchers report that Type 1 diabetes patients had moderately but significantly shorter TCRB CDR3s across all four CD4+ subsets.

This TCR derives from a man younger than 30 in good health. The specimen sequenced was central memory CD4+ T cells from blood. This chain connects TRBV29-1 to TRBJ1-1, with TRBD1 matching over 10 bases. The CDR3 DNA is TGCAGCGCGTGGGGACAGGGGACTGAAGCTTTCTTT. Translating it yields CSAWGQGTEAFF.